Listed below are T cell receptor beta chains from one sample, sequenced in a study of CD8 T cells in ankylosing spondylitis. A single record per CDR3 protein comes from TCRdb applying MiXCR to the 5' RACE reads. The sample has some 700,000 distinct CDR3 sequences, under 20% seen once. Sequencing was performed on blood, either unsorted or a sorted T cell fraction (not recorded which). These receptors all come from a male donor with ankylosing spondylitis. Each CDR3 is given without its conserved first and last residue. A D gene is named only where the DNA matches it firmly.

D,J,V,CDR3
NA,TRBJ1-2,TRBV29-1,SVERGDGYT
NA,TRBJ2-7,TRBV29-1,SVQVGGSYEQY
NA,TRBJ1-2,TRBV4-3,ASSQDLGFTNYGYT
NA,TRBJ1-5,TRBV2,ASSETGLLNQPQH
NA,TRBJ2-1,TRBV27,ASSLQQGGEQF
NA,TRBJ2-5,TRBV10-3,AISESAEETQY
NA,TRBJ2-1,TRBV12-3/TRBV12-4,ASTQSSYNEQF
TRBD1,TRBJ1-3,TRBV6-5,ASSLYRGKGNTIY
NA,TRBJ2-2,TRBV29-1,SVNTGELF
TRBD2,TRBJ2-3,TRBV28,ASSDGTSGDTQY
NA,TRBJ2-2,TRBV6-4,ASSETGTGELF
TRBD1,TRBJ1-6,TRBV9,ASSETGGVNSPLH
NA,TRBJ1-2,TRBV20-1,SAPAESGANYGYT
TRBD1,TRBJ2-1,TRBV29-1,SVEYRGEQF
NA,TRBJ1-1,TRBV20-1,SARDVIKAF
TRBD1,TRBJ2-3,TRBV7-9,ASSLSRGQADTQY
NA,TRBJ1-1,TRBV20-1,SARRRNTEAF
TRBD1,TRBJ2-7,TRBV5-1,ASSLSGQGVHEQY
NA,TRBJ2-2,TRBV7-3,ASSLRGAGTGELF
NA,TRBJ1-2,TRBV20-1,SARQWNYGYT
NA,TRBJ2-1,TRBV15,ATSRDRGDAIQF
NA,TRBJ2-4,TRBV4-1,ASSQDDGDIQY
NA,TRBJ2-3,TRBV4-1,ASSQRTFPSTDTQY
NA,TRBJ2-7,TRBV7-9,ASSVGQNDEDSEQY
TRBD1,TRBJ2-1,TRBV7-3,ASSSGTGENEQF
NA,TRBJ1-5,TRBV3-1,ASSKGYLGSSNQPQH
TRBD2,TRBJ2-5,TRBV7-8,ASSLAGGFSLETQY
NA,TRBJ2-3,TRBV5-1,ASSFGQDGTDTQY
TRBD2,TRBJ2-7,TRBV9,ASSALGGGSSYEQY
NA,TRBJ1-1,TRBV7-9,ASSLVAGAAEAF
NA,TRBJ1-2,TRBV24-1,ATSAGGNYGYT
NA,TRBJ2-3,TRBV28,ASSLSPGLFTDTQY
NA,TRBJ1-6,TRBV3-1,ASSQQVPGPPLH
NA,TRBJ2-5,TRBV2,ASSPASWGAQETQY
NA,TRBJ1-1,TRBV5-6,ASSLGGLNMPEAF
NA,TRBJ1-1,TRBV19,ASSRAATMNTEAF
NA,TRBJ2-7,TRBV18,ASSPASSSYEQY
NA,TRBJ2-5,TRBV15,ATSRDSQETQY
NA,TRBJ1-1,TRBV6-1,ASTPGGHLNTEAF
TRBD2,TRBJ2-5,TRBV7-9,ASSFGTSGGDEETQY
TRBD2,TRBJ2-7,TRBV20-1,SATPLLAGGHLYEQY
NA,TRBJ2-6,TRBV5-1,ASSDPSGANVLT
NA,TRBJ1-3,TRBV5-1,ASSLGSGAGNTIY
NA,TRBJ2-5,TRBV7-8,ASSSGMETQY
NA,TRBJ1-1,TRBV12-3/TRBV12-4,ASSLKFGTEAF